This T cell receptor (beta chain) was sequenced in a study of TIL therapy for anti-PD-1-resistant metastatic lung cancer. For the study at large: Median patient age was almost 55, ranging about 35-80 years.

Indicated time point: pre-treatment sample, taken before nivolumab and TIL therapy. The immunoSEQ assay was v3. Method: immunoSEQ multiplex PCR; TCRdb's copy keeps in-frame clones and lacks some. The table includes about 50,000 clones, 65% to 90% detected once. The TCR sequence derives from a person aged 25 to 85 with non-small cell lung cancer. The sample consisted of blood, taken at baseline.

The CDR3 here is CASSVGKQGYHEQYF. In DNA form, the CDR3 reads TGTGCCAGCAGCGTAGGGAAACAGGGTTACCACGAGCAGTACTTC. This chain links TRBV9 with TRBJ2-7; D possibly corresponds to TRBD1 (6 bases). Trimming left V 0 bases short and J 5 bases short, with 15 bases between. CDR3 length: 15 residues. CDR1 is SGDLS and CDR2 is YYNGEE in the germline V gene.